This TCR beta chain was recorded in a study of CD8 T cells in Susac syndrome. For the study at large: The Susac syndrome patients that were sequenced included about six with active disease and roughly eight in remission. Patients with Susac syndrome were therapy-naive, on corticosteroids, or on intravenous immunoglobulin alone at the time that blood was drawn.

Recently defined diagnostic criteria for definite or probable disease were fulfilled by Susac syndrome patients. Trimming pared 4 bases from V and 3 bases from J, leaving 12 bases between. CDR1 is LNHDA and CDR2 is SQIVND in the germline V gene (reference sequence). This CDR3 contains 14 residues. A quantity of about 0.45 to 1 ug RNA underwent reverse transcription using random hexamers. Multiplex PCR with immunoSEQ amplified the TCR beta CDR3 across 54 Vbeta and 13 Jbeta. TCRdb called the immunoSEQ multiplex PCR reads again in MiXCR, with one record for every CDR3 protein. In the table there are roughly 200,000 distinct CDR3 sequences, around 94% of which are singletons.

The chain carries TRBV19 and TRBJ1-2; D is undetermined. Sample: CD4+ T cells from PBMCs. This clonotype originated in a human donor with Susac syndrome. CDR3 amino acids: CASSTRQVYYGYTF. DNA for the CDR3: TGTGCCAGTAGTACTCGACAAGTTTACTATGGCTACACCTTC.